The rows below give T cell receptor beta chains drawn from one sample of a study of identical twins. TCRdb reprocessed the 5' RACE reads via MiXCR and lists one record per CDR3 protein. The data contain 1.5 million or so distinct CDR3 sequences, less than 35% of them singletons. Specimen: cord blood. The receptors originated from a newborn girl in good health. Both conserved end residues are part of each CDR3. The D gene is left open where the match is weak. Some rows mark clone size as missing; the rest say once, few, many or name a class of expanded clone.

j_call v_call d_call clone_size cdr3_aa cdr3_nt
TRBJ1-2 TRBV29-1 - many CSVPDGVYGYTF TGCAGCGTACCGGACGGGGTCTATGGCTACACCTTC
TRBJ2-2 TRBV20-1 TRBD2 - CSARTSGVNTGELFF TGCAGTGCTCGGACTAGCGGGGTGAACACCGGGGAGCTGTTTTTT
TRBJ1-2 TRBV20-1 - few CSAYRVLGYGYTF TGCAGTGCTTACAGGGTTCTCGGCTATGGCTACACCTTC
TRBJ1-4 TRBV29-1 - few CSVRTRLTNEKLFF TGCAGCGTTCGGACCAGGCTCACTAATGAAAAACTGTTTTTT
TRBJ2-7 TRBV20-1 - few CSASRSGLRSYEQYF TGCAGTGCGAGCAGGTCAGGATTGCGGTCCTACGAGCAGTACTTC
TRBJ2-5 TRBV5-1 - - CASTRSQETQYF TGCGCCAGCACCCGATCTCAAGAGACCCAGTACTTC
TRBJ2-1 TRBV4-2 TRBD2 - CASSPGLAGGYNGQFF TGTGCCAGCAGTCCAGGACTAGCGGGCGGGTACAATGGGCAGTTCTTC
TRBJ2-7 TRBV20-1 - - CSASSTGTVFYEQYF TGCAGTGCTTCCTCAACCGGGACTGTATTCTACGAGCAGTACTTC
TRBJ2-3 TRBV20-1 - - CSARDYWRSPTDTQYF TGCAGTGCTAGAGATTACTGGCGGAGCCCCACAGATACGCAGTATTTT
TRBJ1-5 TRBV7-2 - few CASSLGQASNQPQHF TGTGCCAGCAGCTTAGGACAAGCTAGCAATCAGCCCCAGCATTTT
TRBJ2-7 TRBV7-9 - - CASSGGRYSYEQYF TGTGCCAGCAGCGGGGGCAGATACTCATACGAGCAGTACTTC
TRBJ2-1 TRBV28 - - CASSSLSPSGEKWNNEQFF TGTGCCAGCAGTTCCTTAAGCCCCTCCGGGGAGAAGTGGAACAATGAGCAGTTCTTC
TRBJ2-7 TRBV24-1 - many CATSDWGGYEQYF TGTGCCACCAGTGATTGGGGCGGCTACGAGCAGTACTTC
TRBJ1-4 TRBV28 - few CASSLWGTGPRTNEKLFF TGTGCCAGCAGTTTATGGGGCACAGGGCCCCGAACTAATGAAAAACTGTTTTTT
TRBJ2-1 TRBV25-1 - - CASSEQGTGEIAFF TGTGCCAGCAGTGAACAAGGGACTGGCGAGATAGCGTTCTTC
TRBJ2-1 TRBV20-1 - few CSARPRLKYNEQFF TGCAGTGCTCGCCCTAGACTCAAGTACAATGAGCAGTTCTTC
TRBJ1-1 TRBV5-1 TRBD1 - CASSPTTGSSTEAFF TGCGCCAGCAGCCCGACGACAGGGAGTTCCACTGAAGCTTTCTTT
TRBJ1-2 TRBV2 - once CASSQVASENGYTF TGTGCCAGCAGTCAAGTCGCCAGCGAGAATGGCTACACCTTC
TRBJ1-5 TRBV4-2 - few CASSQDVRDQPQHF TGTGCCAGCAGCCAAGATGTACGGGACCAGCCCCAGCATTTT
TRBJ2-7 TRBV29-1 - many CSVELSEGQYF TGCAGCGTTGAACTCTCGGAGGGGCAGTACTTC
TRBJ1-6 TRBV10-3 TRBD1 - CAISARDSPPLHF TGTGCCATCAGTGCACGGGACAGTCCACCCCTCCACTTT
TRBJ1-1 TRBV25-1 TRBD1 few CASRQGFEAFF TGTGCCAGCAGACAGGGGTTTGAAGCTTTCTTT
TRBJ2-2 TRBV2 - - CASSSTIPTGELFF TGTGCCAGCAGTTCGACCATCCCCACCGGGGAGCTGTTTTTT
TRBJ1-2 TRBV4-1 - - CVSSQGLFNYGYTF TGCGTCAGCAGCCAGGGGCTATTTAACTATGGCTACACCTTC
TRBJ1-2 TRBV5-1 TRBD1 many CASSLGQGAGYTF TGCGCCAGCAGCTTGGGACAGGGGGCTGGCTACACCTTC
TRBJ2-1 TRBV10-3 - few CAISESGRFDNEQFF TGTGCCATCAGTGAGTCAGGGAGATTCGACAATGAGCAGTTCTTC
TRBJ2-3 TRBV6-6 TRBD2 few CAILRGGADTQYF TGTGCCATCCTCCGGGGGGGCGCAGATACGCAGTATTTT
TRBJ1-5 TRBV6-6 - few CASSYSIPGAQPQHF TGTGCCAGCAGTTACTCGATTCCAGGGGCCCAGCCCCAGCATTTT
TRBJ2-7 TRBV10-1 - - CAGQGNRSYEQYF TGCGCCGGCCAAGGTAACAGGTCCTACGAGCAGTACTTC
TRBJ2-5 TRBV20-1 TRBD2 - CSARPIIPSGGRETQYF TGCAGTGCTAGACCCATTATTCCGAGCGGGGGCCGGGAGACCCAGTACTTC
TRBJ1-1 TRBV12-3/TRBV12-4 - few CASIMGRRKAFF TGTGCCAGCATCATGGGTCGGCGGAAAGCTTTCTTT
TRBJ2-5 TRBV2 - - CASSSPLGQETQYF TGTGCCAGCAGCTCACCCCTAGGGCAAGAGACCCAGTACTTC
TRBJ2-7 TRBV10-3 - once CVISDVDTTYEQYF TGTGTCATCAGTGACGTCGACACTACCTACGAGCAGTACTTC
TRBJ1-5 TRBV28 TRBD1 - CASSLMQGAVTLWGQGSQPQHF TGTGCCAGCAGCCTGATGCAGGGAGCTGTAACATTGTGGGGACAGGGGAGCCAGCCCCAGCATTTT
TRBJ2-3 TRBV5-6 TRBD2 - CASSSRTSGRPDTQYF TGTGCCAGCAGCTCCCGTACTAGCGGGCGACCAGATACGCAGTATTTT
TRBJ1-2 TRBV10-3 - many CAVPTSIGDGYTF TGTGCCGTGCCGACGTCAATTGGAGATGGCTACACCTTC
TRBJ1-2 TRBV6-5 TRBD1 few CASSYEGTGGYGYTF TGTGCCAGCAGTTACGAAGGGACAGGGGGCTATGGCTACACCTTC
TRBJ1-5 TRBV20-1 - few CSARSGGAYSNQPQHF TGCAGTGCTAGAAGCGGGGGGGCCTATAGCAATCAGCCCCAGCATTTT
TRBJ2-5 TRBV2 TRBD2 - CASTSGRASGEQYF TGTGCCAGCACTAGCGGGAGAGCGAGTGGTGAGCAGTACTTC
TRBJ2-3 TRBV20-1 - - CSAERPGADTQYF TGCAGTGCTGAGAGACCGGGGGCAGATACGCAGTATTTT
TRBJ1-2 TRBV28 - few CASSLATGLYGYTF TGTGCCAGCAGTTTGGCTACAGGGCTCTATGGCTACACCTTC
TRBJ2-1 TRBV12-3/TRBV12-4 - - CASSFALLAHTYNEQFF TGTGCCAGCAGCTTCGCCCTACTAGCTCATACCTACAATGAGCAGTTCTTC
TRBJ2-5 TRBV5-1 - - CASSLGPVGAGETQYF TGCGCCAGCAGCTTGGGACCTGTGGGCGCGGGAGAGACCCAGTACTTC
TRBJ2-5 TRBV7-9 TRBD1 - CASRRDRVQETQYF TGTGCCAGCAGACGGGACAGGGTCCAAGAGACCCAGTACTTC
TRBJ1-2 TRBV7-9 - - CASSFLDPPPYGYTF TGTGCCAGCAGCTTCCTAGACCCTCCACCCTATGGCTACACCTTC
TRBJ2-7 TRBV11-2 - - CASSLEGFAASYEQYF TGTGCCAGCAGCTTAGAAGGTTTTGCCGCATCCTACGAGCAGTACTTC
TRBJ2-1 TRBV18 - few CASSQMDEQFF TGTGCCAGCTCACAGATGGATGAGCAGTTCTTC
TRBJ1-6 TRBV28 - - CASSFFRTYNSPLHF TGTGCCAGCAGTTTTTTCAGGACCTATAATTCACCCCTCCACTTT
TRBJ2-1 TRBV3-1 TRBD2 few CASSQDTLAGGPNEQFF TGTGCCAGCAGCCAGGATACTCTAGCGGGAGGGCCGAATGAGCAGTTCTTC